This T cell receptor beta chain was sequenced in a study of T cell responses to AZD1222 COVID-19 vaccine. Findings and caveats of the study: Clonal diversity was possibly underestimated, and white British individuals and females predominated among donors. At baseline, just a handful of AZD1222 recipients tested seropositive.

Data came from immunoSEQ multiplex PCR; TCRdb stores just in-frame clones and leaves some out. This repertoire shows about 140,000 clones, around 90% found once; its top ten account for 4% to 5.5%. For this clone: Its matching antigen is unknown.

This TCR was recovered from an adult in good health. Here the sequenced sample was peripheral blood, taken on day 0 of AZD1222 vaccination.

As DNA, the CDR3 is TGTGCCAGCGTCGCGGCAGGGACTGGAAACACCATATATTTT. It is translated as CASVAAGTGNTIYF. The gene calls are TRBV6-5 and TRBJ1-3, with a possible D match to TRBD1 (5 bases). The CDR3 length is 14 residues. Germline CDR1 and CDR2: MNHEY and SVGAGI. With 8 bases removed from V and 2 bases from J, the gap between germline ends came to 13 bases.